Following are 18 T cell receptor beta chains from one sample sequenced in a study of metastatic and nonmetastatic thyroid tumors. Nobody among the patients had been given any treatment before thyroid surgery. TCRdb re-processed the PCR reads through MiXCR. Of 2,000 or so clones listed, about 40% were seen once; the top ten hold 98% to 99.3%. What was sequenced was adjacent normal tissue. The receptors here all came from a female donor with papillary thyroid cancer or a benign thyroid nodule (not recorded which). Some clones in this sample may be carry-over from other donors' samples.

The V and J genes are TRBV3-1 and TRBJ1-2; TRBD1 might be the D (5 bases). Per the germline V gene, CDR1 is LGHDT and CDR2 is YNNKEL (reference sequence). The CDR3 spans 13 residues. V lost 5 bases and J 5 bases, leaving 12 bases between the germline ends. The CDR3 reads CASSSSGTYGYTF. The CDR3 region has the DNA TGTGCCAGCAGCTCCTCCGGGACGTATGGCTACACCTTC.

The CDR3 nucleotides are TGTGCCAGCAGCTCATACTACGAGCAGTACTTC. Translated, it gives CASSSYYEQYF. The chain combines TRBV7-9 with TRBJ2-7; no clear D gene. The CDR3 is 11 residues long. The V end lost 4 bases, the J end lost 3 bases, and 4 bases lay between the germline ends. The germline CDR1 and CDR2 sequences are SEHNR and FQNEAQ (reference sequence). The variable domain in full, completed from reference TRBV7-9 and TRBJ2-7, reads DTGVSQNPRHKITKRGQNVTFRCDPISEHNRLYWYRQTLGQGPEFLTYFQNEAQLEKSRLLSDRFSAERPKGSFSTLEIQRTEQGDSAMYLCASSSYYEQYFGPGTRLTVT.

This sequence joins TRBV19 and TRBJ1-2; D remains unclear. The V and J ends lost 4 bases and 4 bases respectively, with 10 bases between them. The CDR3 is made up of 13 amino acids. Germline CDR1 and CDR2: LNHDA and SQIVND (reference sequence). CDR3 DNA: TGTGCCAGTAGTAGCTCACAGCGCTATGGCTACACCTTC. As protein: CASSSSQRYGYTF.

V is TRBV5-1 and J is TRBJ1-1, with 8 nucleotides matching TRBD1. This CDR3 has 13 amino acids. CDR1 is SGHRS and CDR2 is YFSETQ in the germline V gene. The V gene end was trimmed by 4 bases and the J gene end by 6 bases; junction bases not matched to a gene: 5. Here the CDR3 DNA reads TGCGCCAGCAGCGTGACGGACAGGGCTGAAGCTTTCTTT. Residues: CASSVTDRAEAFF.

The rearrangement uses TRBV14 and TRBJ2-1; the D gene is possibly TRBD2 (6 bases). Germline CDR1 is SGHDN and CDR2 is FVKESK. CDR3 length: 15 residues. V was shortened by 3 bases and J by 7 bases, with 16 bases between the two germline ends. The chain's CDR3 is CASSQPRDLPNEQFF. For the CDR3, the DNA is TGTGCCAGCAGCCAGCCCCGGGACTTACCGAATGAGCAGTTCTTC.

This chain links TRBV19 with TRBJ1-5; 8 positions match TRBD1. Germline V gives CDR1 LNHDA, CDR2 SQIVND (reference sequence). The CDR3 is 13 amino acids. The V segment lost 3 bases and the J segment 5 bases; nucleotides outside the gene matches: 0. Here the CDR3 reads CASSMTGDQPQHF. As DNA, the CDR3 is TGTGCCAGTAGTATGACAGGGGATCAGCCCCAGCATTTT.

This clone was detected only once. In DNA, the CDR3 is TGCGCCAGCAGCTTGGGTCCCAGGGCCACCTACAATGAGCAGTTCTTC. It codes for CASSLGPRATYNEQFF. The rearrangement links TRBV5-1 to TRBJ2-1; tentative D call: TRBD1 (5 bases). Trimming took off 0 bases at V and 2 bases at J, with 12 bases between the two ends. The CDR3 is made up of 16 amino acids. Germline V gene sequence: CDR1 SGHRS, CDR2 YFSETQ. The variable domain in full, with the rest retrieved from reference TRBV5-1 and TRBJ2-1, is KAGVTQTPRYLIKTRGQQVTLSCSPISGHRSVSWYQQTPGQGLQFLFEYFSETQRNKGNFPGRFSGRQFSNSRSEMNVSTLELGDSALYLCASSLGPRATYNEQFFGPGTRLTVL.

This clone was seen more than once but under ten times. The chain links TRBV6-2 or TRBV6-3 to TRBJ1-1; TRBD1 is a possible D gene (6 bases). Germline V gene sequence: CDR1 MNHEY, CDR2 SVGEGT. The CDR3 sequence is 18 residues long. V lost 2 bases and J 3 bases, leaving 22 bases between the germline ends. The CDR3 reads CASSYVRRQGRLDTEAFF. CDR3 coding DNA: TGTGCCAGCAGTTACGTACGGAGGCAGGGGCGGTTGGACACTGAAGCTTTCTTT.

The sample holds a few counts of this clone. The chain employs TRBV7-9 and TRBJ1-5; a possible D gene is TRBD1 (6 bases). Germline V lookup: CDR1 SEHNR, CDR2 FQNEAQ (reference sequence). The CDR3 covers 17 residues. Trimming took 3 bases from V and 2 from J, leaving 17 bases between them. The CDR3 loop is CASSFNYRDIGNQPQHF. As DNA, the CDR3 is TGTGCCAGCAGCTTTAACTACAGGGACATAGGCAATCAGCCCCAGCATTTT.

The chain carries TRBV30 and TRBJ2-5; 8 bases agree with TRBD2. Germline loops: CDR1 GTSNPN, CDR2 SVGIG (reference sequence). CDR3 length equals 13 residues. The ends lost 0 bases at V and 5 bases at J; junction bases unmatched: 2. CDR3 nucleotide sequence: TGTGCCTGGAGTGTCGGGAGGGCCGAGACCCAGTACTTC. As protein: CAWSVGRAETQYF.

The chain has TRBV5-6 and TRBJ1-4; D is undetermined. V was trimmed by 1 base and J by 6 bases, leaving 13 bases between them. There are 15 residues in the CDR3. From germline, CDR1 is SGHDT and CDR2 YYEEEE. Here the CDR3 reads CASSLYGRRDEKLFF. In nucleotides, the CDR3 is TGTGCCAGCAGCTTGTATGGAAGGCGAGATGAAAAACTGTTTTTT.

The rearrangement links TRBV7-3 to TRBJ1-1; possibly TRBD1 for D (5 bases). This CDR3 has 13 amino acids. V was pared by 5 bases and J by 1 base, with 8 bases between. Germline loops: CDR1 SGHTA, CDR2 FQGTGA. The DNA for the CDR3 is TGTGCCAGCAGCCAGGGACCGAACACTGAAGCTTTCTTT. It specifies CASSQGPNTEAFF.

In its sample, this clone was seen a few times. J is TRBJ1-3 and V is TRBV6-1; no clear D. Trimming left V 6 bases short and J 2 bases short, with 11 bases between. The CDR3 runs to 14 residues. Per the germline V gene, CDR1 is MNHNS and CDR2 is SASEGT. The CDR3, as DNA: TGTGCCAGCAGGTTGGCGTCGGCTGGAAACACCATATATTTT. Translated: CASRLASAGNTIYF.

The sample holds a few counts of this clone. The chain combines TRBV7-2 with TRBJ2-3; the D is unclear. CDR3 length equals 12 residues. Deletions cut 8 bases from V and 2 bases from J, with 8 bases between. Germline values: CDR1 SGHTA, CDR2 FQGNSA. The CDR3 nucleotides read TGTGCCAGCGCCGACAACACAGATACGCAGTATTTT. This codes for CASADNTDTQYF.

Worth noting for this clone: This may be a read error: a much more frequent sequence differs by one nucleotide. V usage is TRBV20-1 and J usage is TRBJ2-2; no clear D. The CDR3 loop spans 20 amino acids. Germline lookup yields CDR1 DFQATT and CDR2 SNEGSKA (reference sequence). With 0 bases removed from V and 1 base from J, the gap between germline ends came to 24 bases. The CDR3 spells CSARDLWQKHYEMNTGELFF. The CDR3 coding sequence is TGCAGTGCTAGAGATCTTTGGCAGAAGCACTACGAAATGAACACCGGGGAGCTGTTTTTT.

V is TRBV5-1 and J is TRBJ1-2; a possible D gene is TRBD1 (5 bases). In germline, CDR1 is SGHRS, CDR2 YFSETQ. The CDR3 spans 17 residues. The germline V and J ends were trimmed by 1 base and 1 base, with 17 bases remaining between them. Here the CDR3 DNA reads TGCGCCAGCAGCTTGATGGCGACGGGACGGAATAACTATGGCTACACCTTC. Translation gives CASSLMATGRNNYGYTF. Variable domain in full (rest from reference TRBV5-1 and TRBJ1-2): KAGVTQTPRYLIKTRGQQVTLSCSPISGHRSVSWYQQTPGQGLQFLFEYFSETQRNKGNFPGRFSGRQFSNSRSEMNVSTLELGDSALYLCASSLMATGRNNYGYTFGSGTRLTVV.

The chain links TRBV9 to TRBJ1-2; D not certain. The CDR3 is 14 amino acids. V lost 2 bases and J 2 bases, leaving 10 bases between the germline ends. The V gene's germline CDR1 is SGDLS and CDR2 YYNGEE. The CDR3 sequence: CASSVAGRNYGYTF. The CDR3 DNA sequence: TGTGCCAGCAGCGTGGCAGGTAGGAACTATGGCTACACCTTC. Full variable domain (missing parts from reference TRBV9 and TRBJ1-2): DSGVTQTPKHLITATGQRVTLRCSPRSGDLSVYWYQQSLDQGLQFLIQYYNGEERAKGNILERFSAQQFPDLHSELNLSSLELGDSALYFCASSVAGRNYGYTFGSGTRLTVV.

With regard to this clone: The final CDR3 position lacks the conserved phenylalanine or tryptophan, pointing to a likely read error. The DNA is omitted, as the CDR3 cannot be located on it reliably, and the CDR3 follows TCRdb's listing. The chain employs TRBV20-1 and TRBJ2-2. CDR1 and CDR2 (germline): DFQATT, SNEGSKA (reference sequence). The CDR3 sequence runs 8 residues, both termini included. CDR3: CSAREAAG.